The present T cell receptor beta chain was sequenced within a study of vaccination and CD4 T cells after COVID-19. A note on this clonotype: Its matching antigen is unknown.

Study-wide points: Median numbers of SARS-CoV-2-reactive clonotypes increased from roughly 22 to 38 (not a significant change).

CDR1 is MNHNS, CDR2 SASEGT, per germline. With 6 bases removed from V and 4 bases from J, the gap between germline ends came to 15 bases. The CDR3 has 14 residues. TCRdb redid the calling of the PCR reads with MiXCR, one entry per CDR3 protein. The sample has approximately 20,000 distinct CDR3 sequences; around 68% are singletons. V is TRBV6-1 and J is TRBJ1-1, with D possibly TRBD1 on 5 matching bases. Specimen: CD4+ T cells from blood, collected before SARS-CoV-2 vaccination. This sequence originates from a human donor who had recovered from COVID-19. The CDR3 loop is CASREGTRGTEAFF. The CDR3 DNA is TGTGCCAGCAGGGAGGGGACCCGGGGCACTGAAGCTTTCTTT.